This T cell receptor beta chain was sequenced for a study of spatial heterogeneity in lung cancer. Overall study: The library had UMIs, and each TCR and UMI pair averaged more than ten raw reads. General study points: Among blood samples, ubiquitous expanded tumor TCRs appeared more at resection than at follow-up.

One entry per CDR3 protein results from TCRdb running MiXCR on the 5' RACE reads. The sample holds roughly 17,000 distinct CDR3 sequences; 19% are singletons and the top ten take over 12%. V was clipped by 5 bases and J by 10 bases, with 13 bases between them. CDR1 and CDR2 from the germline V gene are SGHRS and YFSETQ. The CDR3 is 12 amino acids. Specified time point: sample taken at primary tumor resection. Unsorted samples of tumor, nontumor lung or frozen PBMC had their whole RNA sequenced. Comments on this clonotype: The antigen is unknown.

The sample here was PBMCs, taken at surgery. The chain joins TRBV5-1 to TRBJ2-1; D perhaps matches TRBD1 (6 bases). The receptor was derived from a male donor with early-stage non-small cell lung cancer. The CDR3 loop is CASSPWGREQFF. CDR3 bases: TGCGCCAGCAGTCCCTGGGGGCGGGAGCAGTTCTTC. Combining the CDR3 with reference TRBV5-1 and TRBJ2-1 gives the whole variable domain KAGVTQTPRYLIKTRGQQVTLSCSPISGHRSVSWYQQTPGQGLQFLFEYFSETQRNKGNFPGRFSGRQFSNSRSEMNVSTLELGDSALYLCASSPWGREQFFGPGTRLTVL.